The sequence of this T cell receptor beta chain was determined in a study of CD8+CD57+ T cells in acquired aplastic anemia. Background on the study: Average DNA yield from sorted CD4+ and CD8+ cells was approximately 3.2 ug.

Patients chosen for sequencing had CD8+CD57+ cells that had expanded, as shown by flow cytometry. Patients had not yet gotten any therapy when their blood was taken for sampling. The template for TCR beta VDJ and CDR3 sequence profiling was genomic DNA. MiXCR, applied by TCRdb to the reads, yields one record per CDR3 protein. The table includes around 150,000 distinct CDR3 sequences, 40% to 55% detected once. The CDR3 contains 16 residues. Trimming stripped 4 bases from V and 2 bases from J, with 16 bases between. The V gene's germline CDR1 is SGHRS and CDR2 YFSETQ. Study-level findings and limits: With respect to CD8+ Simpson's diversity, patients and controls did not differ significantly. Common to patients and controls were about 31 CD8+ CDR3 sequences.

This clonotype was seen ten or more times. Its antigen is as yet unknown. Sequencing was done on a sample of sorted CD4+, CD8+, or CD8+CD57+ T cells (not recorded which) from PBMCs. The rearrangement uses TRBV5-1 and TRBJ1-5; perhaps TRBD1 as D (5 bases). This TCR was sampled from a human donor with aplastic anemia. The CDR3 loop reads CASSLGLQGGNQPQHF. The CDR3, as DNA: TGCGCCAGCAGCCTCGGGCTCCAAGGGGGCAATCAGCCCCAGCATTTT.